The entry below describes one T cell receptor beta chain. Its antigen is still unknown. The entry originates in a study of T-cell reconstitution after alpha-beta-depleted transplantation in children. Study-wide points: By one year post-transplant, T-cell counts and diversity largely arose from T cells that were newly produced. Roughly two months post-transplant, alpha-beta T cells reportedly originated from several hundred graft clones that had expanded. At day 60, the high TCRbeta diversity found in some patients originated from recipient T cells and thymic progenitors that had survived.

TCRbeta library preparation incorporated unique molecular identifiers. TCRdb re-analysed the PCR reads in MiXCR, keeping a single row per CDR3 protein. This table holds 500,000 to 650,000 distinct CDR3 sequences, approximately 13% found once. With 5 bases removed from V and 5 bases from J, the gap between germline ends came to 18 bases. This CDR3 has 14 amino acids. Germline lookup yields CDR1 SQVTM and CDR2 ANQGSEA. The V and J genes are TRBV29-1 and TRBJ2-5; D is ambiguous. The source is a male patient younger than 18 who had a stem cell transplant for acute myeloid leukemia, so the T cells may come from the graft donor. This material consisted of PBMCs, mostly from graft donor cells, taken 360 days after TCRalphabeta/CD19-depleted stem cell transplant. The chain's CDR3 is CSVKGRWLPETQYF. The CDR3 nucleotides read TGCAGCGTTAAAGGGCGGTGGCTCCCCGAGACCCAGTACTTC.